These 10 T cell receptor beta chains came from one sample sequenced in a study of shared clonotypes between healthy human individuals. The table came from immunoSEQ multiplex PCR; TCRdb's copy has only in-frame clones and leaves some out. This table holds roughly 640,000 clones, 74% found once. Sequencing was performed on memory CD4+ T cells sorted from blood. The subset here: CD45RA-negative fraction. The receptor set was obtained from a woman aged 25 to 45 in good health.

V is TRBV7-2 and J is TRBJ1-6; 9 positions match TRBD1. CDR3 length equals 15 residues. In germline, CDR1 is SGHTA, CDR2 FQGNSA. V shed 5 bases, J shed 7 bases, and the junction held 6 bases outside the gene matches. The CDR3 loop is CASSTQQGANSPLHF. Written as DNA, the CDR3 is TGTGCCAGCAGCACACAACAGGGGGCAAATTCACCCCTCCACTTT.

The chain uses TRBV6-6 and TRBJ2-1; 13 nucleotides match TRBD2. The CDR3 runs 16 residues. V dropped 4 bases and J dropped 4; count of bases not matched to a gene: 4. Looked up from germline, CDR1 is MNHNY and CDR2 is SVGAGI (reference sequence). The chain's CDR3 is CASSWTSGSIYNEQFF. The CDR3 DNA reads TGTGCCAGCAGTTGGACTAGCGGGAGTATATACAATGAGCAGTTCTTC.

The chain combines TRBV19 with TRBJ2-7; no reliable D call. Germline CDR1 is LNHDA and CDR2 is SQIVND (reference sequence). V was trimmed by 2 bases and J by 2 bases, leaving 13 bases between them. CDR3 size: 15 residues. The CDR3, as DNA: TGTGCCAGTAGTATAAGTCTAGGTGGGACCTACGAGCAGTACTTC. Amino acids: CASSISLGGTYEQYF.

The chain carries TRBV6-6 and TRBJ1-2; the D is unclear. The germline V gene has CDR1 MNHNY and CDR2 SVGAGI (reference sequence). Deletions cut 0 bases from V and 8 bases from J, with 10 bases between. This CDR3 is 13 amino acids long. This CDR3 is CASSYSPERGYTF. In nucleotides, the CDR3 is TGTGCCAGCAGTTACTCGCCCGAAAGAGGCTACACCTTC.

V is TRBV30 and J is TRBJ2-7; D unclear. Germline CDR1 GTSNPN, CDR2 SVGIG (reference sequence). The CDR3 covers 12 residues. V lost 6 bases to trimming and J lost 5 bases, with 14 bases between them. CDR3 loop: CACGIQRNEQYF. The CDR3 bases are TGTGCCTGCGGAATACAGCGCAACGAGCAGTACTTC.

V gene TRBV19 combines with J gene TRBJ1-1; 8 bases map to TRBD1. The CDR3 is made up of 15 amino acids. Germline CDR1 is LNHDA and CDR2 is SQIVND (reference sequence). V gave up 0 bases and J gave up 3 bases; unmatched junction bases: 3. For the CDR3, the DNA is TGTGCCAGTAGTATAGATGGGACAGGTCACACTGAAGCTTTCTTT. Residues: CASSIDGTGHTEAFF.

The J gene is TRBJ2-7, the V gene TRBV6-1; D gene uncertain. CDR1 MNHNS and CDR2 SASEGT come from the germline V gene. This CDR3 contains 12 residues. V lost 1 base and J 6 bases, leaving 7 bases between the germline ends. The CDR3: CASSEVRTEQYF. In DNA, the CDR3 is TGTGCCAGCAGTGAAGTTAGGACCGAGCAGTACTTC.

The CDR3 DNA follows: TGTGCCAGTAGTATGGGTGACAGCTTATTCTCCTCTGGAAACACCATATATTTT. As protein: CASSMGDSLFSSGNTIYF. J is TRBJ1-3 and V is TRBV19; D is perhaps TRBD1 (5 bases). CDR3 length: 18 residues. Trimming took 3 bases from V and 0 from J, leaving 18 bases between them. The germline V gene encodes CDR1 LNHDA and CDR2 SQIVND (reference sequence).

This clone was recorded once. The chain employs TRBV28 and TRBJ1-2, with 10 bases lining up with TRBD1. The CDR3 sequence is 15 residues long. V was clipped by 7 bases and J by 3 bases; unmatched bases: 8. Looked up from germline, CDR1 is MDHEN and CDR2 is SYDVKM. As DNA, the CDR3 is TGTGCCAGCAATGAACCCGGGACAGGGGACTATGGCTACACCTTC. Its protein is CASNEPGTGDYGYTF.

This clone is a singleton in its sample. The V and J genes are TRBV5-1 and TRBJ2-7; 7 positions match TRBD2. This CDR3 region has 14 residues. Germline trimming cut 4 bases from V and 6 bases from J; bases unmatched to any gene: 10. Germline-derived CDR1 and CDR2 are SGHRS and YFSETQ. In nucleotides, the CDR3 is TGCGCCAGCAGCGTTTCTAGCGGCAGTGGCGAGCAGTACTTC. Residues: CASSVSSGSGEQYF.